What follows are 26 T cell receptor beta chains derived from one specimen sequenced in a study of blood T cell repertoires in COVID-19. TCRdb's table, derived via immunoSEQ multiplex PCR, lists solely in-frame clones and lacks some. The table lists approximately 160,000 clones, around 78% of them singletons, with roughly 4.5% in the top ten. Sample: PBMCs or T cells enriched from blood (not recorded which). These receptors originate from a woman aged 50 to 65 who had recovered from COVID-19.

This clone was found a few times. This chain connects TRBV4-1 to TRBJ1-4; 7 bases fit TRBD1. The germline gives CDR1 MGHRA, CDR2 YSYEKL. Trimming at V came to 1 base and at J to 15 bases, leaving 14 bases not matched to a gene. This CDR3 is 15 amino acids long. The CDR3 region has the DNA TGCGCCAGCAGCCAAGTAACAACCCGACAGGGTTGGGTGTTTTTT. Protein product: CASSQVTTRQGWVFF.

The rearrangement links TRBV6-2 or TRBV6-3 to TRBJ2-1; TRBD1 matches 9 bases. The CDR3 runs 15 residues. The germline gives CDR1 MNHEY, CDR2 SVGEGT. V lost 5 bases, J lost 8 bases, and 10 bases stayed unmatched. Written as DNA, the CDR3 is TGTGCCAGCAGTACCCCGGGACAGGGTGGCTATGAGCAGTTCTTC. Its protein product is CASSTPGQGGYEQFF.

The chain has TRBV7-2 and TRBJ1-6, with 7 nucleotides matching TRBD1. The CDR3 runs to 16 residues. Germline V gene sequence: CDR1 SGHTA, CDR2 FQGNSA. V lost 5 bases, J lost 0 bases, and 4 bases stayed unmatched. CDR3 loop: CASSQQGNSYNSPLHF. The CDR3 DNA is TGTGCCAGCAGCCAACAGGGGAACTCCTATAATTCACCCCTCCACTTT.

The gene calls are TRBV15 and TRBJ1-1; 10 nucleotides line up with TRBD1. The CDR3 extends over 14 amino acids. The trim removed 7 bases at V and 4 bases at J, leaving 6 bases unmatched. CDR1 is LNHNV, CDR2 YYDKDF, per germline (reference sequence). CDR3 region: CATKLRTGGTEAFF. CDR3 coding DNA: TGTGCCACCAAGCTAAGGACAGGGGGCACTGAAGCTTTCTTT.

The chain joins TRBV7-9 to TRBJ1-2; TRBD1 matches 11 bases. Germline CDR1 and CDR2: SEHNR and FQNEAQ (reference sequence). The V gene end was trimmed by 5 bases and the J gene end by 6 bases; junction bases not matched to a gene: 11. The CDR3 length is 16 residues. As DNA, the CDR3 is TGTGCCAGCAGCCCCTGGACAGGGGGCGCTGGGGATGGCTACACCTTC. Translating gives CASSPWTGGAGDGYTF. The full variable domain, in which reference TRBV7-9 and TRBJ1-2 provide the parts outside the CDR3, is DTGVSQNPRHKITKRGQNVTFRCDPISEHNRLYWYRQTLGQGPEFLTYFQNEAQLEKSRLLSDRFSAERPKGSFSTLEIQRTEQGDSAMYLCASSPWTGGAGDGYTFGSGTRLTVV.

This chain links TRBV6-5 with TRBJ1-1; 8 bases align to TRBD1. There are 14 residues in the CDR3. Trimming at V came to 4 bases and at J to 2 bases, leaving 3 bases not matched to a gene. CDR1 is MNHEY, CDR2 SVGAGI, per germline. CDR3 sequence: CASSSDRGNTEAFF. The CDR3 DNA reads as TGTGCCAGCAGTTCCGACAGGGGAAACACTGAAGCTTTCTTT.

The chain combines TRBV5-4 with TRBJ2-5, with D possibly being TRBD2 (7 bases). Per the germline V gene, CDR1 is SGHNT and CDR2 is YYREEE (reference sequence). Trimming shortened V by 4 bases and J by 5 bases, and 18 bases separated the two germline ends. The CDR3 totals 15 residues. The CDR3 region is CASSGGAGLVETQYF. The CDR3 region has the DNA TGTGCCAGCAGCGGGGGGGCAGGCCTGGTCGAGACCCAGTACTTC.

A few counts support this clone. The CDR3 reads CASSFSTDTQYF. DNA of the CDR3: TGTGCCAGCAGCTTCAGCACAGATACGCAGTATTTT. V usage is TRBV12-3 or TRBV12-4 and J usage is TRBJ2-3; D uncertain. Trimming pared 6 bases from V and 0 bases from J, leaving 4 bases between. The CDR3 covers 12 residues.

The chain uses TRBV18 and TRBJ2-2; 11 bases are a match to TRBD1. The germline gives CDR1 KGHSH, CDR2 LQKENI. V was pared by 4 bases and J by 7 bases, with 8 bases of the junction left unmatched. The CDR3 contains 16 residues. The CDR3 region has the DNA TGTGCCAGCTCACGGACAGGGGGCCTTTCGGGCGGGGAGCTGTTTTTT. Translation: CASSRTGGLSGGELFF.

CDR3: CASSWGGTVINTEAFF. CDR3 DNA: TGTGCCAGCAGCTGGGGCGGGACGGTAATAAACACTGAAGCTTTCTTT. This chain connects TRBV11-3 to TRBJ1-1; weak D call: TRBD1 (5 bases). Germline V gene sequence: CDR1 SGHNT, CDR2 YENEEA. This CDR3 is 16 amino acids long. Trimming took 4 bases from V and 2 from J, leaving 17 bases between them.

The rearrangement joins TRBV27 to TRBJ2-2; 7 nucleotides align to TRBD2. The CDR3 runs to 19 residues. In germline, CDR1 is MNHEY, CDR2 SMNVEV (reference sequence). V lost 5 bases to trimming and J lost 1 base; unmatched junction nucleotides: 16. CDR3 DNA sequence: TGTGCCAGCAGTCCCACTCCTTCAACTAGCGACCTGAACACCGGGGAGCTGTTTTTT. Its translation is CASSPTPSTSDLNTGELFF.

This clone turned up a few times. The rearrangement joins TRBV7-9 to TRBJ2-7; TRBD1 is a possible D gene (5 bases). V lost 5 bases and J lost 4, with 9 bases in between. The CDR3 covers 12 residues. Looked up from germline, CDR1 is SEHNR and CDR2 is FQNEAQ (reference sequence). CDR3 sequence: CASSIRDYEQYV. CDR3 bases: TGTGCCAGCAGCATCAGGGATTACGAGCAGTACGTC.

The V call is TRBV6-2 or TRBV6-3, the J call TRBJ1-1; 7 positions match TRBD1. J gave up 3 bases and V 2 bases, and 9 bases lay outside the gene matches. From germline, CDR1 is MNHEY and CDR2 SVGEGT. This CDR3 spans 16 amino acids. The CDR3 DNA reads as TGTGCCAGCAGTTACCTCACAGGGGTCTGGCACACTGAAGCTTTCTTT. Encoded protein: CASSYLTGVWHTEAFF.

V gene TRBV28 combines with J gene TRBJ1-1; D is ambiguous. The germline CDR1 and CDR2 sequences are MDHEN and SYDVKM. V was shortened by 11 bases and J by 5 bases, with 12 bases between the two germline ends. The CDR3 consists of 11 residues. DNA of the CDR3: TGTGCCTACGGGGTTCCGACTGAAGCTTTCTTT. It translates to CAYGVPTEAFF.

The chain is built from TRBV28 and TRBJ1-1, with a weak D call TRBD1 (5 bases). The CDR3 totals 14 residues. Germline V lookup: CDR1 MDHEN, CDR2 SYDVKM. V shed 4 bases and J shed 4 bases, with 13 bases lying between them. The DNA of the CDR3 is TGTGCCAGCAGTTCGGGACTGACGGCCACTGAAGCTTTCTTT. Protein product: CASSSGLTATEAFF.

The V and J genes are TRBV6-5 and TRBJ1-2; D is ambiguous. The CDR3 is 13 residues long. V lost 3 bases to trimming and J lost 6 bases, with 11 bases between them. Germline V lookup: CDR1 MNHEY, CDR2 SVGAGI. The CDR3 DNA sequence: TGTGCCAGCAGTTATGAGGGTCTTCATGGCTACACCTTC. This gives the protein CASSYEGLHGYTF.

The chain employs TRBV5-1 and TRBJ1-1; D not resolved. V lost 0 bases to trimming and J lost 2 bases, with 8 bases between them. The germline gives CDR1 SGHRS, CDR2 YFSETQ. This CDR3 is 14 amino acids long. The CDR3 sequence: CASSLGPGNTEAFF. CDR3 in DNA: TGCGCCAGCAGCTTGGGTCCAGGAAACACTGAAGCTTTCTTT.

The chain links TRBV9 to TRBJ2-1; 9 positions match TRBD2. The trim removed 4 bases at V and 7 bases at J, leaving 18 bases unmatched. Germline V gives CDR1 SGDLS, CDR2 YYNGEE. The CDR3 runs 18 residues. CDR3 sequence (DNA): TGTGCCAGCAGCTCCCCAAAACGGGTAGCGGGAGTTGGGAATGAGCAGTTCTTC. The encoded protein is CASSSPKRVAGVGNEQFF.

This clone was seen only a few times. The chain is built from TRBV7-9 and TRBJ2-7; 8 bases line up with TRBD2. V was pared by 2 bases and J by 4 bases, with 4 bases of the junction left unmatched. The CDR3 is 14 amino acids. Germline V CDR1 and CDR2: SEHNR, FQNEAQ (reference sequence). The CDR3 protein is CASSLRLAGYEQYV. The CDR3 DNA reads as TGTGCCAGCAGCTTAAGGCTAGCGGGTTACGAGCAGTACGTC.

This chain connects TRBV6-2 or TRBV6-3 to TRBJ2-3; TRBD2 matches 13 bases. This CDR3 is built from 19 residues. The J segment lost 2 bases and the V segment lost 2 bases, leaving 10 bases of the junction unmatched. Germline values: CDR1 MNHEY, CDR2 SVGEGT. The CDR3 coding sequence is TGTGCCAGCAGTTACGCCACCCAGACTAGCGGGAGGCCCACAGATACGCAGTATTTT. As protein: CASSYATQTSGRPTDTQYF.

This chain links TRBV6-1 with TRBJ2-2; D unclear. CDR3 length: 15 amino acids. Germline V gene sequence: CDR1 MNHNS, CDR2 SASEGT. Trimming cost V 2 bases and J 9 bases, with 16 bases left between them. The CDR3 sequence: CASSERMATWRELFF. In DNA, the CDR3 is TGTGCCAGCAGTGAAAGGATGGCGACTTGGCGGGAGCTGTTTTTT.

The V call is TRBV29-1, the J call TRBJ2-1, with 7 positions matching TRBD2. Germline V lookup: CDR1 SQVTM, CDR2 ANQGSEA. CDR3 length: 15 residues. V shed 3 bases, J shed 4 bases, and the junction held 9 bases outside the gene matches. The CDR3: CSVDGSSGVYNEQFF. The CDR3 coding sequence is TGCAGCGTTGACGGTTCTAGCGGAGTTTACAATGAGCAGTTCTTC.

V gene TRBV7-3 combines with J gene TRBJ2-5; weak D call: TRBD2 (6 bases). The germline V gene has CDR1 SGHTA and CDR2 FQGTGA. V was shortened by 4 bases and J by 2 bases, with 14 bases between the two germline ends. The CDR3 length is 15 residues. CDR3 bases: TGTGCCAGCAGCTGGGGACTTTTTCCTCAAGAGACCCAGTACTTC. This codes for CASSWGLFPQETQYF. The full variable domain, with the rest looked up from reference TRBV7-3 and TRBJ2-5, is GAGVSQTPSNKVTEKGKYVELRCDPISGHTALYWYRQSLGQGPEFLIYFQGTGAADDSGLPNDRFFAVRPEGSVSTLKIQRTERGDSAVYLCASSWGLFPQETQYFGPGTRLLVL.

This chain joins TRBV6-5 and TRBJ2-7, with 8 bases identical to TRBD1. The CDR3 length is 14 residues. Per germline, CDR1 MNHEY and CDR2 SVGAGI. V lost 2 bases, J lost 3 bases, and 3 bases stayed unmatched. The CDR3 sequence: CASSYGQGGYEQYV. For the CDR3, the DNA is TGTGCCAGCAGTTACGGACAGGGAGGCTACGAGCAGTACGTC.

V is TRBV11-2 and J is TRBJ1-1, with D possibly being TRBD1 (5 bases). Deletions cut 4 bases from V and 1 base from J, with 13 bases between. The CDR3 runs 15 residues. The germline gives CDR1 SGHAT, CDR2 FQNNGV. CDR3 bases: TGTGCCAGCAGCTATGGGGCAGACCAGAACACTGAAGCTTTCTTT. Its translation is CASSYGADQNTEAFF. The whole variable domain, remainder taken from reference TRBV11-2 and TRBJ1-1, is EAGVAQSPRYKIIEKRQSVAFWCNPISGHATLYWYQQILGQGPKLLIQFQNNGVVDDSQLPKDRFSAERLKGVDSTLKIQPAKLEDSAVYLCASSYGADQNTEAFFGQGTRLTVV.

The chain employs TRBV24-1 and TRBJ2-3, with 9 positions matching TRBD1. CDR3 length: 16 amino acids. Germline CDR1 KGHDR, CDR2 SFDVKD. V trimming: 3 bases; J trimming: 5 bases; junction bases outside the gene matches: 8. For the CDR3, the DNA is TGTGCCACCAGTGATAGCGGGACAGGGCATCAAGATACGCAGTATTTT. Translating it yields CATSDSGTGHQDTQYF.